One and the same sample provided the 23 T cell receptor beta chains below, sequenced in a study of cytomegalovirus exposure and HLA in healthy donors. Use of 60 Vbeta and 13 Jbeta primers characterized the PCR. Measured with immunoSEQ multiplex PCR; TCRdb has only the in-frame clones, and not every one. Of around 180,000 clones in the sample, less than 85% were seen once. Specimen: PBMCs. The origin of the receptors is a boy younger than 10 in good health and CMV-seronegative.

CDR3 residues: CAWNGGESNQPQHF. As DNA, the CDR3 is TGTGCCTGGAATGGAGGGGAGAGCAATCAGCCCCAGCATTTT. The chain combines TRBV30 with TRBJ1-5; possibly TRBD1 for D (5 bases). This CDR3 is built from 14 residues. V gave up 4 bases and J gave up 1 base, with 11 bases separating them. Per the germline V gene, CDR1 is GTSNPN and CDR2 is SVGIG (reference sequence).

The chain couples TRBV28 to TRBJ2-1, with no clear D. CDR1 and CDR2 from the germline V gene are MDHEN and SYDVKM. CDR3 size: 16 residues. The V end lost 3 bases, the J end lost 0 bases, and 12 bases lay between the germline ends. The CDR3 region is CASSLWVTRSYNEQFF. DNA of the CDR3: TGTGCCAGCAGTTTGTGGGTGACACGCTCCTACAATGAGCAGTTCTTC.

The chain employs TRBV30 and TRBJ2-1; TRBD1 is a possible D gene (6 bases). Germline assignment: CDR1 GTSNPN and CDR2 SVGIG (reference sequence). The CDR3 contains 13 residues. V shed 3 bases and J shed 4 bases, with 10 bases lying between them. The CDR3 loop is CAWRGGQYNEQFF. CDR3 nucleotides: TGTGCCTGGAGGGGCGGACAGTACAATGAGCAGTTCTTC.

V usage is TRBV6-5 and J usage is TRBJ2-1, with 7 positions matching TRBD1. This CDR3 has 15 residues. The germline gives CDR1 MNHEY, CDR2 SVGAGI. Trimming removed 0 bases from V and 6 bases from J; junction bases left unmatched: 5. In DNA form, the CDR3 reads TGTGCCAGCAGTTACTCGACAGGGTCATCCAATGAGCAGTTCTTC. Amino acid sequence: CASSYSTGSSNEQFF.

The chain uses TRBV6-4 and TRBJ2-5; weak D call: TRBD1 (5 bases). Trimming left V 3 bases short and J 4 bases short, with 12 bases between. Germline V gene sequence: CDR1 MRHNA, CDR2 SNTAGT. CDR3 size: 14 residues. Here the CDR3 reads CASSDWSGSETQYF. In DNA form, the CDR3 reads TGTGCCAGCAGTGATTGGTCAGGGTCAGAGACCCAGTACTTC.

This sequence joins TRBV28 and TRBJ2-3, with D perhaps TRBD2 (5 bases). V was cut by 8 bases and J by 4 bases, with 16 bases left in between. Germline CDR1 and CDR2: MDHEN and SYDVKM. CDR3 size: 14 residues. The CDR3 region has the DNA TGTGCCAGCGCTTCCCTACCCGGGGCAGATACGCAGTATTTT. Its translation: CASASLPGADTQYF.

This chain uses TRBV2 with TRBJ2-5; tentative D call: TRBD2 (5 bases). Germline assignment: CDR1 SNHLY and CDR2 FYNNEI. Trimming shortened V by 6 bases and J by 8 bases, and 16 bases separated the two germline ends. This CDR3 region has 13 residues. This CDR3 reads CASREEYGGTQYF. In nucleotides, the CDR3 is TGTGCCAGCAGGGAGGAATACGGCGGCACCCAGTACTTC.

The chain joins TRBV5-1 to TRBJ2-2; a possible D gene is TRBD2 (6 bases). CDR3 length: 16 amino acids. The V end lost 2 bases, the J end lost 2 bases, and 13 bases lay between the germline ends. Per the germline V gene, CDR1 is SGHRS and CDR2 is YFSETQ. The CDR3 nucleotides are TGCGCCAGCAGCTTCTTTGCGGGACCTAACACCGGGGAGCTGTTTTTT. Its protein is CASSFFAGPNTGELFF.

The CDR3 DNA reads as TGCGCCAGCAGTGGGGGCCTAGCGGGAGGTTACACAGATACGCAGTATTTT. Its protein product is CASSGGLAGGYTDTQYF. The rearrangement links TRBV10-1 to TRBJ2-3; 11 bases agree with TRBD2. The CDR3 length is 17 residues. CDR1 is WNHNN and CDR2 is SYGVQD in the germline V gene (reference sequence). V shed 4 bases and J 2 bases; nucleotides not matched to a gene: 8.

The CDR3 spells CASSLNTLTTDSSNEQFF. In nucleotides, the CDR3 is TGTGCCAGCAGTTTAAATACACTTACCACGGACTCGAGCAATGAGCAGTTCTTC. The chain has TRBV28 and TRBJ2-1; perhaps TRBD2 as D (5 bases). CDR3 length: 18 residues. Germline values: CDR1 MDHEN, CDR2 SYDVKM. V lost 2 bases and J 6 bases, leaving 23 bases between the germline ends.

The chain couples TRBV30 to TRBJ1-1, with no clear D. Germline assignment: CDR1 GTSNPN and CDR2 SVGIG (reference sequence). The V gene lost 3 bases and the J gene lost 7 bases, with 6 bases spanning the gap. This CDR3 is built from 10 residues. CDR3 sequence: CAWRQIEAFF. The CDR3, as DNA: TGTGCCTGGAGACAGATTGAAGCTTTCTTT. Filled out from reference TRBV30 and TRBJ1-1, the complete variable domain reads SQTIHQWPATLVQPVGSPLSLECTVEGTSNPNLYWYRQAAGRGLQLLFYSVGIGQISSEVPQNLSASRPQDRQFILSSKKLLLSDSGFYLCAWRQIEAFFGQGTRLTVV.

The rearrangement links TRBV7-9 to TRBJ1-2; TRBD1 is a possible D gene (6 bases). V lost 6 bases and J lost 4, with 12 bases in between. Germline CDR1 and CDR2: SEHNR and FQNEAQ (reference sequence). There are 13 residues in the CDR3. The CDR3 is CASSARQVYGYTF. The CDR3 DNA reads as TGTGCCAGCAGTGCCCGACAGGTCTATGGCTACACCTTC.

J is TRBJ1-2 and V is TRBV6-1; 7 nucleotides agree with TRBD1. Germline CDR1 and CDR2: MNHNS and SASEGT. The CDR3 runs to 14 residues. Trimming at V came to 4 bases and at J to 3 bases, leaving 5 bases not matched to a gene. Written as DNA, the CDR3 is TGTGCCAGCAGTGGTGGGCAGGGGGACTATGGCTACACCTTC. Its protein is CASSGGQGDYGYTF.

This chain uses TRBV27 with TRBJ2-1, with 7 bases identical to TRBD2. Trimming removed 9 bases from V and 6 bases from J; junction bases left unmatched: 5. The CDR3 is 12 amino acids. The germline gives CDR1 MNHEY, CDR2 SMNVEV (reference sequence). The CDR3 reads CASGDYPNEQFF. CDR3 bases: TGTGCCAGTGGGGACTACCCCAATGAGCAGTTCTTC.

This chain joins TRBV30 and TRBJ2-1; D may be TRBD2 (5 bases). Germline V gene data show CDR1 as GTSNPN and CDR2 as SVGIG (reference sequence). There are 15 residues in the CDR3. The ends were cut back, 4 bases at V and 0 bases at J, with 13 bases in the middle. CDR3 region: CAWKEGWSSYNEQFF. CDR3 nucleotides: TGTGCCTGGAAAGAGGGCTGGAGCTCCTACAATGAGCAGTTCTTC.

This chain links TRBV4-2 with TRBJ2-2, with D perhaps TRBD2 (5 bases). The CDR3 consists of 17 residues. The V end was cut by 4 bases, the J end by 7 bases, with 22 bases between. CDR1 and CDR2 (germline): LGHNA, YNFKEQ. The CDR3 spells CASSPQGSRPEGGELFF. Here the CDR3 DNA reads TGTGCCAGCAGCCCGCAAGGGTCCCGACCTGAGGGCGGGGAGCTGTTTTTT.

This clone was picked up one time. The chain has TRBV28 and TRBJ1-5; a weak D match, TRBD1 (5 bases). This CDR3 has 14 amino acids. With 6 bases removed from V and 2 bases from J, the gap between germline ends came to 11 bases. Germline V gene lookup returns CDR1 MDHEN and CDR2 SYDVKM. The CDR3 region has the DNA TGTGCCAGCAGAGGGGCCCGGGGCAATCAGCCCCAGCATTTT. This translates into CASRGARGNQPQHF.

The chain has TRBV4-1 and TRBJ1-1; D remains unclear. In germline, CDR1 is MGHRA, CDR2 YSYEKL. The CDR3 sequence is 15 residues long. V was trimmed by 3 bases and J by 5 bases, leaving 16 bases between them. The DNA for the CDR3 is TGCGCCAGCAGCCAGGTAGACACTCGAGATACTGAAGCTTTCTTT. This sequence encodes CASSQVDTRDTEAFF.

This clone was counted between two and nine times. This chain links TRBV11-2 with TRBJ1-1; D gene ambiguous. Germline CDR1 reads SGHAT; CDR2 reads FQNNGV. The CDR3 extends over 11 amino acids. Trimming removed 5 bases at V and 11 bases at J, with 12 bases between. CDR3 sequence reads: CASSIYITAFF. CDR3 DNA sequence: TGTGCCAGCAGCATATACATCACCGCTTTCTTT.

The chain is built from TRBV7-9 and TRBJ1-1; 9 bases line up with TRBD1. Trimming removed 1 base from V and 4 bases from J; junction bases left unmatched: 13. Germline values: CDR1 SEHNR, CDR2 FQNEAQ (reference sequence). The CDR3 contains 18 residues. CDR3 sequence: CASSLVALQGAQVTEAFF. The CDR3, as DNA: TGTGCCAGCAGCTTAGTGGCCCTACAGGGGGCGCAGGTCACTGAAGCTTTCTTT.

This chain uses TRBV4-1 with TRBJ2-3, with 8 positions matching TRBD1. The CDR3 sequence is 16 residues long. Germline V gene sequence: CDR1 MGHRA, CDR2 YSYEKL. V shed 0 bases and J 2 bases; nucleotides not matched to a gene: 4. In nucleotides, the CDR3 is TGCGCCAGCAGCCAAGACGGGACAGGAGTCACAGATACGCAGTATTTT. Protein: CASSQDGTGVTDTQYF.

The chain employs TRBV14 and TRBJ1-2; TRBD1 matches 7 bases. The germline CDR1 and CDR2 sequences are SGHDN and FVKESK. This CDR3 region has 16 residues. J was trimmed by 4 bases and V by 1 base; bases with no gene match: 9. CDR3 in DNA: TGTGCCAGCAGCCAAGGTTCCTGGACAGGAATCTATGGCTACACCTTC. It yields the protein CASSQGSWTGIYGYTF.

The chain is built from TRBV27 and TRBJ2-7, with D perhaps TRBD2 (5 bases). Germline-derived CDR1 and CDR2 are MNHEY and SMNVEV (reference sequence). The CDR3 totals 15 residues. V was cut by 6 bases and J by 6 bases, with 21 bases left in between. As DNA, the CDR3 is TGTGCCAGCAGACTAGTGGGCCCCCGTGGCTCCGAGCAGTACGTC. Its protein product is CASRLVGPRGSEQYV.